Below, 18 T cell receptor beta chains from the same sample are listed, as sequenced in a study of vaccination effects on CD4 cells after COVID-19. Antigen-specific CD4+ T cell clonotypes were called by their expansion after viral peptide-pool culture in ViraFEST. Following 10 days of culture, CD4+ T cells were isolated. Neither prior SARS-CoV-2 infection nor positive nucleocapsid antibodies were present in the vaccine recipients. Assay used: immunoSEQ multiplex PCR; TCRdb lists only in-frame clones, some missing. The table has around 41,000 clones, around 78% seen once. No antigen is known for these receptors. The sample in question was CD4+ T cells from PBMCs cultured with SARS-CoV-2 spike peptides, obtained before COVID-19 vaccination. The receptors derive from a human donor who received a COVID-19 vaccine.

V and J are TRBV14 and TRBJ1-6; D is uncertain. CDR1 is SGHDN and CDR2 is FVKESK in the germline V gene. Trimming shortened V by 4 bases and J by 4 bases, and 17 bases separated the two germline ends. CDR3 length: 17 amino acids. CDR3 in DNA: TGTGCCAGCAGCCGCATTTCGTCAGCAAGTTATAATTCACCCCTCCACTTT. Translating it yields CASSRISSASYNSPLHF. The entire variable domain, with the rest obtained from reference TRBV14 and TRBJ1-6, is as follows: EAGVTQFPSHSVIEKGQTVTLRCDPISGHDNLYWYRRVMGKEIKFLLHFVKESKQDESGMPNNRFLAERTGGTYSTLKVQPAELEDSGVYFCASSRISSASYNSPLHFGNGTRLTVT.

The V and J genes are TRBV5-1 and TRBJ1-1; tentatively, D is TRBD1 (6 bases). There are 20 residues in the CDR3. CDR1 and CDR2 from the germline V gene are SGHRS and YFSETQ. Trimming removed 4 bases from V and 1 base from J, with 29 bases in between. The CDR3 nucleotides are TGCGCCAGCAGCCGAGGGGGGGGCTTCGTTAAAACTTATTCGAACACTGAAGCTTTCTTT. Its translation: CASSRGGGFVKTYSNTEAFF. The whole variable domain, filled in from reference TRBV5-1 and TRBJ1-1, reads KAGVTQTPRYLIKTRGQQVTLSCSPISGHRSVSWYQQTPGQGLQFLFEYFSETQRNKGNFPGRFSGRQFSNSRSEMNVSTLELGDSALYLCASSRGGGFVKTYSNTEAFFGQGTRLTVV.

This chain connects TRBV6-1 to TRBJ1-6; TRBD1 aligns across 7 bases. The J segment lost 3 bases and the V segment lost 1 base, leaving 3 bases of the junction unmatched. CDR3 size: 16 residues. CDR1 MNHNS and CDR2 SASEGT come from the germline V gene. CDR3 nucleotide sequence: TGTGCCAGCAGTGAAGACAGGGGCTTCTATAATTCACCCCTCCACTTT. Its translation is CASSEDRGFYNSPLHF.

The chain is built from TRBV3-1 (or the pseudogene TRBV3-2) and TRBJ2-5; 7 nucleotides align to TRBD1. CDR1 is LGHDT and CDR2 is YNNKEL in the germline V gene (reference sequence). CDR3 length: 14 amino acids. The V segment lost 4 bases and the J segment 5 bases; nucleotides outside the gene matches: 7. This chain's CDR3 is CASSLPDRVETQYF. CDR3 coding DNA: TGTGCCAGCAGCCTACCTGACAGGGTCGAGACCCAGTACTTC.

The V and J genes are TRBV7-2 and TRBJ2-2; D gene ambiguous. The V end lost 11 bases, the J end lost 0 bases, and 16 bases lay between the germline ends. The germline V gene has CDR1 SGHTA and CDR2 FQGNSA. CDR3 length: 15 residues. CDR3 DNA: TGTGCCGTTGGGGTCCCGGTTTCGAACACCGGGGAGCTGTTTTTT. It codes for CAVGVPVSNTGELFF.

The CDR3 DNA reads as TGTGCCAGCAGCTCTACAGGGGCAGGGGAGCAGTACGTC. Amino acid sequence: CASSSTGAGEQYV. This chain joins TRBV7-2 and TRBJ2-7; the match to TRBD1 covers 7 bases. V lost 4 bases, J lost 7 bases, and 7 bases stayed unmatched. The CDR3 consists of 13 residues. Germline V gene data show CDR1 as SGHTA and CDR2 as FQGNSA.

This rearrangement joins TRBV5-1 to TRBJ2-3, with D unresolved. The length of the CDR3 is 11 residues. CDR1 and CDR2 from the germline V gene are SGHRS and YFSETQ. The germline V and J ends were trimmed by 6 bases and 2 bases, with 4 bases remaining between them. CDR3 residues: CASTSTDTQYF. DNA of the CDR3: TGCGCCAGCACTTCCACAGATACGCAGTATTTT.

CDR3 loop: CASSPGQGAADTQYF. DNA of the CDR3: TGTGCCAGCAGCCCGGGACAGGGGGCGGCAGATACGCAGTATTTT. The gene calls are TRBV5-6 and TRBJ2-3, with 12 positions matching TRBD1. This CDR3 region has 15 residues. Germline lookup yields CDR1 SGHDT and CDR2 YYEEEE. J gave up 4 bases and V 4 bases, and 4 bases lay outside the gene matches.

J is TRBJ1-4 and V is TRBV3-1 (or the pseudogene TRBV3-2), with D possibly matching TRBD1 (6 bases). The V end lost 2 bases, the J end lost 7 bases, and 11 bases lay between the germline ends. The CDR3 loop spans 14 amino acids. Germline CDR1 reads LGHDT; CDR2 reads YNNKEL (reference sequence). The CDR3, as DNA: TGTGCCAGCAGCCAAAGGGGACAAGGTGAAAAACTGTTTTTT. The encoded protein is CASSQRGQGEKLFF.

This clone was picked up a small number of times. The chain carries TRBV5-1 and TRBJ1-2; D possibly corresponds to TRBD1 (6 bases). The germline V gene has CDR1 SGHRS and CDR2 YFSETQ. This CDR3 spans 14 amino acids. Trimming shortened V by 1 base and J by 0 bases, and 7 bases separated the two germline ends. The CDR3 nucleotides read TGCGCCAGCAGCTTGCCAGGGGCTAACTATGGCTACACCTTC. Translation gives CASSLPGANYGYTF.

The gene calls are TRBV6-1 and TRBJ2-7; 9 bases fit TRBD1. Germline V gene lookup returns CDR1 MNHNS and CDR2 SASEGT. J lost 5 bases, V lost 3 bases, and 8 bases had no gene match. This CDR3 has 15 amino acids. The CDR3 bases are TGTGCCAGCAGTGAGATATGGGACAGGGACCACGAGCAGTACGTC. Translated: CASSEIWDRDHEQYV.

V gene TRBV10-3 combines with J gene TRBJ2-1; possibly TRBD2 for D (6 bases). Germline assignment: CDR1 ENHRY and CDR2 SYGVKD. The CDR3 is 17 residues long. V lost 10 bases and J lost 0, with 22 bases in between. The CDR3 nucleotides are TGTGCCACGGGGGACCCAAGACTATCCAGCTCCTACAATGAGCAGTTCTTC. Its translation is CATGDPRLSSSYNEQFF.

The chain carries TRBV7-9 and TRBJ2-7; tentatively, D is TRBD2 (6 bases). V lost 7 bases and J 5 bases, leaving 21 bases between the germline ends. Germline-derived CDR1 and CDR2 are SEHNR and FQNEAQ (reference sequence). The CDR3 is 15 amino acids. The CDR3 loop is CASTLGGHKGDEQYV. CDR3 nucleotide sequence: TGTGCCAGCACCTTGGGAGGTCACAAAGGGGACGAGCAGTACGTC.

This chain connects TRBV28 to TRBJ2-7; the match to TRBD2 covers 16 bases. V dropped 8 bases and J dropped 6; count of bases not matched to a gene: 10. Germline-derived CDR1 and CDR2 are MDHEN and SYDVKM. The CDR3 has 16 amino acids. The CDR3 nucleotides read TGTGCCAGCTCCCTCGGGGGACTAGCGGGGGGGCGCGAGCAGTACGTC. Protein product: CASSLGGLAGGREQYV.

The chain uses TRBV9 and TRBJ2-5, with TRBD2 as a possible D gene (6 bases). V dropped 2 bases and J dropped 1 base, with 12 bases sitting between them. Germline CDR1 is SGDLS and CDR2 is YYNGEE. This CDR3 has 15 amino acids. The chain's CDR3 is CASSVMGGPQETQYF. CDR3 nucleotide sequence: TGTGCCAGCAGCGTTATGGGGGGACCCCAAGAGACCCAGTACTTC.

This rearrangement joins TRBV9 to TRBJ2-1; D possibly matches TRBD1 or TRBD2 (5 bases each). Germline V gene sequence: CDR1 SGDLS, CDR2 YYNGEE. The CDR3 spans 18 residues. V lost 0 bases and J lost 4, with 20 bases in between. The CDR3: CASSVALSDSPGYNEQFF. The CDR3 DNA reads as TGTGCCAGCAGCGTAGCCCTCTCCGACAGCCCGGGGTACAATGAGCAGTTCTTC.

This chain links TRBV5-1 with TRBJ2-1, with 7 positions matching TRBD2. This CDR3 spans 15 amino acids. Germline-derived CDR1 and CDR2 are SGHRS and YFSETQ. V shed 4 bases and J 10 bases; nucleotides not matched to a gene: 14. CDR3 in DNA: TGCGCCAGCAGCCGGGAGGTTGGGACCCCCATAGAGCAGTTCTTC. Its protein is CASSREVGTPIEQFF.

CDR3 residues: CSASPYDRLLLDGYTF. CDR3 sequence (DNA): TGCAGTGCTAGTCCCTATGACAGGTTATTATTGGATGGCTACACCTTC. The chain is built from TRBV20-1 and TRBJ1-2; tentative D call: TRBD1 (6 bases). The CDR3 is 16 residues long. Germline CDR1 and CDR2: DFQATT and SNEGSKA (reference sequence). The V end was cut by 3 bases, the J end by 6 bases, with 23 bases between.